This T cell receptor (beta chain) was retrieved from a study of T cell responses to AZD1222 COVID-19 vaccine. Trimming removed 6 bases at V and 7 bases at J, with 13 bases between. Germline V CDR1 and CDR2: MNHEY, SVGEGT. The CDR3 runs 13 residues. Some clones are missing from TCRdb's copy, which holds only in-frame ones; the method was immunoSEQ multiplex PCR. The table records 95,000 to 110,000 clones, 75% to 95% of them present only once. This receptor was taken from an adult who received the AZD1222 COVID-19 vaccine. Sequencing was performed on peripheral blood, taken 28 days after the second AZD1222 dose. The rearrangement links TRBV6-2 or TRBV6-3 to TRBJ1-3, with D possibly matching TRBD1 (5 bases). CDR3 in DNA: TGTGCCAGCAGCCATGACAGAGGGAACACCATATATTTT. This sequence encodes CASSHDRGNTIYF.